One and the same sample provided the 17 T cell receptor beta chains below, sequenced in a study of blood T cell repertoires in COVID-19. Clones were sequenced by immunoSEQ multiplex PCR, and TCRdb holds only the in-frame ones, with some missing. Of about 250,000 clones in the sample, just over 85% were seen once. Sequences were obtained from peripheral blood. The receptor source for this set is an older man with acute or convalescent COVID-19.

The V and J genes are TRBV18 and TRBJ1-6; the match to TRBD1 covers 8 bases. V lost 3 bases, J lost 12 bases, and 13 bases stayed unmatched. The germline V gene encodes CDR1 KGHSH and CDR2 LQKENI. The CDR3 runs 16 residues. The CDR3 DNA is TGTGCCAGCTCACCCGGACAGGGAACTGGGGGTATACCCCTCCACTTT. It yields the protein CASSPGQGTGGIPLHF.

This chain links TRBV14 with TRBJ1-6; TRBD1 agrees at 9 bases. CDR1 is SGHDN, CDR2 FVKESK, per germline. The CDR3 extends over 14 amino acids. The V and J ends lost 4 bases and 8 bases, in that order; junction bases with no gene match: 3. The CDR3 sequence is CASSPWTGDSPLHF. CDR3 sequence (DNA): TGTGCCAGCAGCCCTTGGACAGGGGATTCACCCCTCCACTTT.

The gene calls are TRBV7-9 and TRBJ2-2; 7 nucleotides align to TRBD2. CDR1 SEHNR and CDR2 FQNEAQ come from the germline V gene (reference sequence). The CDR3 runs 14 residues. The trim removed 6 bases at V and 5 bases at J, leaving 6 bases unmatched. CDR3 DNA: TGTGCCAGCAGGACCGGGACTACTACCGGGGAGCTGTTTTTT. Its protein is CASRTGTTTGELFF.

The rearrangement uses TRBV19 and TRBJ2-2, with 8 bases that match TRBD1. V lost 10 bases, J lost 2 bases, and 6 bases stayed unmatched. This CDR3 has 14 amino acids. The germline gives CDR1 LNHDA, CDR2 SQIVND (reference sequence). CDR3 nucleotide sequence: TGTGCCACCCGCAGGGGGCTAAACACCGGGGAGCTGTTTTTT. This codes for CATRRGLNTGELFF.

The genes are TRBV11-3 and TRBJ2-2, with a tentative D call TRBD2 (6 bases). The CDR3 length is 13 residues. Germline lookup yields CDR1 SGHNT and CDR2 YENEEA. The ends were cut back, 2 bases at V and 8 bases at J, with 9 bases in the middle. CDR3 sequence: CASSLLATGELFF. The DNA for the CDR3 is TGTGCCAGCAGCTTACTAGCGACTGGGGAGCTGTTTTTT.

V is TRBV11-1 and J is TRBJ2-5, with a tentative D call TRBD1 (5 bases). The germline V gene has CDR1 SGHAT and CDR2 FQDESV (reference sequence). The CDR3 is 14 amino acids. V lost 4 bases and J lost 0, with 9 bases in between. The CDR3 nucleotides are TGTGCCAGCAGCTCGGCAGGGTACCAAGAGACCCAGTACTTC. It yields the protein CASSSAGYQETQYF. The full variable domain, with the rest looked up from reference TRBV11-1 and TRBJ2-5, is EAEVAQSPRYKITEKSQAVAFWCDPISGHATLYWYRQILGQGPELLVQFQDESVVDDSQLPKDRFSAERLKGVDSTLKIQPAELGDSAMYLCASSSAGYQETQYFGPGTRLLVL.

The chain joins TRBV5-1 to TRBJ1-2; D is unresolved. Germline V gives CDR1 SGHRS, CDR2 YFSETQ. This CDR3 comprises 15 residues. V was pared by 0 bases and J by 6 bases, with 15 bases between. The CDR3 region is CASSLDIVVTDGYTF. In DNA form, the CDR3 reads TGCGCCAGCAGCTTGGATATAGTGGTAACAGATGGCTACACCTTC.

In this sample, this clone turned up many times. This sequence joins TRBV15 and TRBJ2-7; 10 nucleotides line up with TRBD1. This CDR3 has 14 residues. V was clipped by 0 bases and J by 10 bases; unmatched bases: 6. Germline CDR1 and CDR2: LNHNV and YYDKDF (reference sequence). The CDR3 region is CATSREGQGRVQYF. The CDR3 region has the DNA TGTGCCACCAGCAGAGAGGGACAGGGGAGAGTACAGTACTTC.

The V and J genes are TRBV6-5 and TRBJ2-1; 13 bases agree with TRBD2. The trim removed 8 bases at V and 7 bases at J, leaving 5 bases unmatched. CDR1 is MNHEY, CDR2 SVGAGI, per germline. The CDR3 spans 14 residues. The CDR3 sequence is CASELAGGRNEQFF. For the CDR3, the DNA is TGTGCCAGCGAACTAGCGGGGGGGCGAAATGAGCAGTTCTTC.

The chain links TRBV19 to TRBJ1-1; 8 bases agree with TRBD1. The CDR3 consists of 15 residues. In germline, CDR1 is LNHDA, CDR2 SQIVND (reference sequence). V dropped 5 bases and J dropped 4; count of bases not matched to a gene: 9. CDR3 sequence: CASSRSGGLTTEAFF. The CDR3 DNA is TGTGCCAGTAGTCGTTCAGGGGGCTTGACCACTGAAGCTTTCTTT.

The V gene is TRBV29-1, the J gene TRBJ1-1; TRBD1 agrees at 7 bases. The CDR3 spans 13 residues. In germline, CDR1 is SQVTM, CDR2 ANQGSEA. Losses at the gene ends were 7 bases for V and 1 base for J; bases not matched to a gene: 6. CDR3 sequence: CSAGGQANTEAFF. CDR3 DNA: TGCAGCGCCGGCGGACAGGCGAACACTGAAGCTTTCTTT. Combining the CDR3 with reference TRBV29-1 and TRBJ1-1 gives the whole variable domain SAVISQKPSRDICQRGTSLTIQCQVDSQVTMMFWYRQQPGQSLTLIATANQGSEATYESGFVIDKFPISRPNLTFSTLTVSNMSPEDSSIYLCSAGGQANTEAFFGQGTRLTVV.

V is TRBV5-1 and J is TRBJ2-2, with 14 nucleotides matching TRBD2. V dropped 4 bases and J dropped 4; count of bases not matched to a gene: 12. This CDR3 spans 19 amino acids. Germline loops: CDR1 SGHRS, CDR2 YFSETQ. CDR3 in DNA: TGCGCCAGCAGCGTGGGACTAGCGGGAGATTTGGCGAGCACCGGGGAGCTGTTTTTT. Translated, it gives CASSVGLAGDLASTGELFF.

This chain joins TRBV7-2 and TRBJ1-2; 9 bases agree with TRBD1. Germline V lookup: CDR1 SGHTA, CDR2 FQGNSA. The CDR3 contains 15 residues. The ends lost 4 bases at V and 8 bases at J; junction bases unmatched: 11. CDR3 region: CASSSPPGQGDGYTF. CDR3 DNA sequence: TGTGCCAGCAGCTCCCCTCCGGGACAGGGTGACGGCTACACCTTC.

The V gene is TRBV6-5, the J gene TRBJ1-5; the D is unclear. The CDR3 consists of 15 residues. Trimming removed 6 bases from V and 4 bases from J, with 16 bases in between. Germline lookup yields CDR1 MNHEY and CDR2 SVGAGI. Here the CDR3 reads CASREWSVLNQPQHF. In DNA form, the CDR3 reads TGTGCCAGCAGGGAGTGGAGCGTTCTGAATCAGCCCCAGCATTTT.

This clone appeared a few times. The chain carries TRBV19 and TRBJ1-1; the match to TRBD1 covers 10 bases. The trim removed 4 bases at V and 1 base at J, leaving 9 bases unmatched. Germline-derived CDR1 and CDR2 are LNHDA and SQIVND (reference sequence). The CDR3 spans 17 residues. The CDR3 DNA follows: TGTGCCAGTAGTACCTCCCTGACAGGGGGCGGGAACACTGAAGCTTTCTTT. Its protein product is CASSTSLTGGGNTEAFF. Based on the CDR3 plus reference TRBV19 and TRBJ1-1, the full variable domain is DGGITQSPKYLFRKEGQNVTLSCEQNLNHDAMYWYRQDPGQGLRLIYYSQIVNDFQKGDIAEGYSVSREKKESFPLTVTSAQKNPTAFYLCASSTSLTGGGNTEAFFGQGTRLTVV.

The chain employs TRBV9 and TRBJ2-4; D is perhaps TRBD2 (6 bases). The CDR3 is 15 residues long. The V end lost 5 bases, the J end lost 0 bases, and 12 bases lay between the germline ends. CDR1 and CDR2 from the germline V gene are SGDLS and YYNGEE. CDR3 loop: CASSRDSLAKNIQYF. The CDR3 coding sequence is TGTGCCAGCAGTCGGGACTCGCTAGCCAAAAACATTCAGTACTTC.

This CDR3 reads CSVGEQGSYGYTF. The CDR3 DNA reads as TGCAGCGTTGGAGAACAGGGAAGCTATGGCTACACCTTC. V and J are TRBV29-1 and TRBJ1-2, with TRBD1 as a possible D gene (6 bases). Germline CDR1 and CDR2: SQVTM and ANQGSEA. V was shortened by 4 bases and J by 4 bases, with 13 bases between the two germline ends. This CDR3 has 13 residues.